This paragraph reports one T cell receptor (beta chain). Its specificity is unknown. TCRdb's copy holds only in-frame clones and misses some; the assay was immunoSEQ multiplex PCR. This repertoire shows tens of thousands of clones, more than 80% found once; its top ten account for approximately 5.1%. ViraFEST expansion of antigen-specific CD4+ T cells with viral peptide pools preceded sequencing. Cultured cells yielded isolated CD4+ T cells after about ten days. Each participant was administered two doses of either the BNT162b2 or the mRNA-1273 vaccine. None of the vaccinated had previously contracted SARS-CoV-2, and their nucleocapsid antibodies tested negative. This specimen belongs to a study of vaccination effects on CD4 cells after COVID-19. Study summary: It was a median of 72 days after the second dose that post-vaccine samples were obtained. Study conclusions and caveats: After vaccination, at late timepoints, clones induced by infection and by vaccine contracted markedly. Convalescent patients in the study were few, and early post-infection timepoints were absent.

Trimming took off 7 bases at V and 0 bases at J, with 15 bases between the two ends. This CDR3 is 15 amino acids long. Germline CDR1 and CDR2: SGHTS and YDEGEE. This sequence originates from a human donor who received a COVID-19 vaccine. Some clones in this sample may be carry-over from other donors' samples. The chain joins TRBV5-8 to TRBJ2-3; D gene ambiguous. The sample consisted of CD4+ T cells from PBMCs cultured with SARS-CoV-2 spike peptides, taken after COVID-19 vaccination. The CDR3 coding sequence is TGTGCCAGCCCCTCGGTAGACCTTAGCACAGATACGCAGTATTTT. Translation: CASPSVDLSTDTQYF. The full variable domain, its missing parts supplied by reference TRBV5-8 and TRBJ2-3, is EAGVTQSPTHLIKTRGQQATLRCSPISGHTSVYWYQQALGLGLQFLLWYDEGEERNRGNFPPRFSGRQFPNYSSELNVNALELEDSALYLCASPSVDLSTDTQYFGPGTRLTVL.